This TCR beta chain emerged from a study of shared clonotypes between healthy human individuals. Clones were sequenced by immunoSEQ multiplex PCR, and TCRdb holds only the in-frame ones, with some missing. Counted here are hundreds of thousands of clones, about 90% occurring once; the ten biggest clones make up roughly 24%. The length of the CDR3 is 17 residues. Germline V lookup: CDR1 SGHAT, CDR2 FQNNGV. V was clipped by 5 bases and J by 1 base, with 15 bases between them. CD45RO-negative, CCR7-selected cells formed the naive CD8 fraction, which excluded terminally differentiated effector memory CD45RA+ cells.

J is TRBJ2-6 and V is TRBV11-2, with no clear D. Sequencing used naive CD8+ T cells sorted from blood. The origin of this receptor is a man under 40 in good health. This chain's CDR3 is CASSHQPGISGANVLTF. The CDR3 DNA follows: TGTGCCAGCAGCCACCAGCCCGGAATTTCTGGGGCCAACGTCCTGACTTTC.